The clone carrying this T cell receptor (beta chain) came up once. The antigen is unknown. The data belong to a study of beta chain features in type 1 diabetes. Study-level background: Sorted cells, approximately 100,000,000 in number, were examined across all samples.

Study conclusions and caveats: Type 1 diabetes patients showed fewer insertions and more deletions at VDJ junctions.

From germline, CDR1 is GTSNPN and CDR2 SVGIG (reference sequence). Trimming removed 2 bases at V and 7 bases at J, with 21 bases between. CDR3 size: 16 residues. What was sequenced were expressed TCRB transcripts, since all of the isolated RNA had been reverse transcribed. The table came from immunoSEQ multiplex PCR; TCRdb's copy has only in-frame clones and leaves some out. The sample consists of about 330,000 clones, roughly 11% of them appearing once. Material for sequencing was naive CD4+ T cells from blood. The source is a woman younger than 45 in good health. This chain joins TRBV30 and TRBJ1-5; perhaps TRBD1 as D (5 bases). CDR3 nucleotide sequence: TGTGCCTGGAGTCAAACGGGGGAAAGTAGATCGCAGCCCCAGCATTTT. Its protein product is CAWSQTGESRSQPQHF.